This TCR beta chain emerged from a study of OX40 agonist ivuxolimab in advanced cancers. Study-wide context: Ivuxolimab, an antibody that agonizes OX40 (CD134), was administered to the patients.

Sampled blood was obtained at baseline, cycle 4 day 1, and cycle 7 day 1. Germline assignment: CDR1 MNHEY and CDR2 SMNVEV (reference sequence). The CDR3 has 13 amino acids. V was trimmed by 4 bases and J by 0 bases, leaving 6 bases between them. Clones were read by immunoSEQ multiplex PCR, and TCRdb kept only the in-frame ones, dropping some. The sample has about 72,000 clones, 81% seen once. Note on this clone: Its target is not known.

Study findings and constraints: Among some nonresponders, normalized T-cell clonal expansion was also low.

The rearrangement links TRBV27 to TRBJ1-2; D gene unclear. The source was CD4+ or CD8+ T cells sorted from blood, collected in a trial of the OX40 agonist ivuxolimab. This clonotype was sampled from an adult with an advanced solid tumor such as melanoma, head and neck, liver or kidney cancer. CDR3 nucleotides: TGTGCCAGCAGTTCGTTAGCTAACTATGGCTACACCTTC. Translating it yields CASSSLANYGYTF.